The 5 T cell receptor beta chains presented below share a single source sample, sequenced in a study of T cells in Graves' hyperthyroidism and ophthalmopathy. TCR beta CDR3 regions were amplified from RNA transcripts. An initial round of RT-PCR targeting the TCR CDR3 relied on the HTBI primer set. TCRdb called the multiplex PCR reads again in MiXCR, with one record for every CDR3 protein. The table includes about 270,000 distinct CDR3 sequences, around 22% detected once. Sequencing was done on a sample of blood. The receptors here all came from a man aged 25-40 years with Graves' ophthalmopathy.

This clonotype was recorded a few times. The CDR3: CASSLELAGGPGGELFF. The CDR3 coding sequence is TGTGCCAGCAGCTTAGAACTAGCGGGAGGGCCAGGCGGGGAGCTGTTTTTT. The V gene is TRBV11-2, the J gene TRBJ2-2; TRBD2 matches at 13 bases. CDR1 is SGHAT, CDR2 FQNNGV, per germline. CDR3 length equals 17 residues. With V trimmed by 0 bases and J by 7 bases, 5 bases remained unmatched.

J is TRBJ2-7 and V is TRBV20-1, with D perhaps matching TRBD2 (6 bases). CDR1 and CDR2 from the germline V gene are DFQATT and SNEGSKA (reference sequence). V lost 1 base, J lost 0 bases, and 10 bases lay in between. There are 14 residues in the CDR3. The CDR3 coding sequence is TGCAGTGCTAGAGGGGTCGGGAGCTCCTACGAGCAGTACTTC. Translated, it gives CSARGVGSSYEQYF.

In its sample, this clonotype was seen many times. The chain carries TRBV6-1 and TRBJ2-5; D is unresolved. This CDR3 spans 12 amino acids. The V end was cut by 6 bases, the J end by 5 bases, with 10 bases between. The germline CDR1 and CDR2 sequences are MNHNS and SASEGT. The CDR3 bases are TGTGCCAGCAGCTCGGTAGGGGAGACCCAGTACTTC. This translates into CASSSVGETQYF.

This clonotype was observed a handful of times. The chain recombines TRBV20-1 with TRBJ2-5, with unresolved D. Trimming took 1 base from V and 5 from J, leaving 5 bases between them. CDR1 is DFQATT, CDR2 SNEGSKA, per germline (reference sequence). The CDR3 covers 11 residues. For the CDR3, the DNA is TGCAGTGCTAGAGCTGGGGAGACCCAGTACTTC. It yields the protein CSARAGETQYF.

In its sample, this clonotype was seen once. At one boundary the junction diverges from the germline segment, which might be a read error. The chain has TRBV2 and TRBJ1-5; 7 bases align to TRBD1. Germline V gene lookup returns CDR1 SNHLY and CDR2 FYNNEI. This CDR3 region has 16 residues. The CDR3 DNA reads as TGTGTCAGCAGGGGGGGGCAGGGGAATAGCAATCAGCCCCAGCATTTT. Its protein product is CVSRGGQGNSNQPQHF.